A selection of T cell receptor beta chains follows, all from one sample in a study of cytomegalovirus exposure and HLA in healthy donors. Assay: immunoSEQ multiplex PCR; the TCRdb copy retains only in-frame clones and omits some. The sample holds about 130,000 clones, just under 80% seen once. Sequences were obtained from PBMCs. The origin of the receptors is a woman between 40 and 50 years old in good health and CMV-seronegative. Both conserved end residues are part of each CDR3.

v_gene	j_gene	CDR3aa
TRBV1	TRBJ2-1	CTSSRALGAGKNEQFF
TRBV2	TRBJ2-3	CASSDGAGGLADTQYF
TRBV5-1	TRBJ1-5	CASSLDRGPNQPQHF
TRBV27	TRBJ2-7	CASSIRIWGQGTDEQYF
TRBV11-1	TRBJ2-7	CASSFPGGEQYF
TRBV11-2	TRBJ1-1	CASSFRAGLNTEAFF
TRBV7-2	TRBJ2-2	CASGSTGELFF
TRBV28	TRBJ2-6	CASREPQGASGANVLTF
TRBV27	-	CASTIEGGRQGEQYF
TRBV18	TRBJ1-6	CASSPLGGTNSPLHF
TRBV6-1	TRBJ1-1	CASSEGDRFRGAFF
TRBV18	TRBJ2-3	CASSPLVRLTGERDTQYF
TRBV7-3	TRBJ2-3	CASSLTGAGTSADTQYF
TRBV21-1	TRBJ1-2	CASSNLRWRPAPQWQFGGHTF
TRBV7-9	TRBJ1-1	CASSPTGTANTEAFF
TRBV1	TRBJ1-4	CTSSLKAAATNEKLFF
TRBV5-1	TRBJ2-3	CASSLAEGADTQYF
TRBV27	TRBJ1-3	CASSFSGTGNTIYF
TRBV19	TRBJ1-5	CASSIPGRDGNQPQHF
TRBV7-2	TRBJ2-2	CASSLASDLNTGELFF